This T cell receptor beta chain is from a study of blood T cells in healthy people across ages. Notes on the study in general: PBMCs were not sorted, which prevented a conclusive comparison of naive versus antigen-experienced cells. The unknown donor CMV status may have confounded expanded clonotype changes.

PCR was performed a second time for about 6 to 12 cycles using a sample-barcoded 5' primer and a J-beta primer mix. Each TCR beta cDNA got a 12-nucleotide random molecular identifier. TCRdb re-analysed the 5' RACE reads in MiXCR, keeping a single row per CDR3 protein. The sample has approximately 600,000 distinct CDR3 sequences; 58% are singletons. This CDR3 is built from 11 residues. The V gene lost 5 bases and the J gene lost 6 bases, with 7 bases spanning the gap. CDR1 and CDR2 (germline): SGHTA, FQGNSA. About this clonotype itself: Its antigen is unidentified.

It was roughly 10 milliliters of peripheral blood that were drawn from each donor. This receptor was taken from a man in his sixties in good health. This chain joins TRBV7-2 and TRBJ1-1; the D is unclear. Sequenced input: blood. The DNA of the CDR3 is TGTGCCAGCAGCGCGAGCCCTGAAGCTTTCTTT. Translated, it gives CASSASPEAFF.